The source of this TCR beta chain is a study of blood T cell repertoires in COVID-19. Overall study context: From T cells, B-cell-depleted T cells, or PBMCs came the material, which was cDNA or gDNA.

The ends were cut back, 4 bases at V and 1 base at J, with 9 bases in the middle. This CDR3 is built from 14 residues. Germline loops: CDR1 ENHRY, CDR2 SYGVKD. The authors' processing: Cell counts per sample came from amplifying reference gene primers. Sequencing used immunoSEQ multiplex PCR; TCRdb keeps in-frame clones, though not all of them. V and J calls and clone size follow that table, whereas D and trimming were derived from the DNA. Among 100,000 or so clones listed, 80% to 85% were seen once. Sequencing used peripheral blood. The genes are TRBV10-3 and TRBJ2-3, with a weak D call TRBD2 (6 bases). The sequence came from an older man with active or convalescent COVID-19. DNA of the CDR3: TGTGCCATCAGTGGGGGACTGGGCACAGATACGCAGTATTTT. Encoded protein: CAISGGLGTDTQYF.